The clone carrying this T cell receptor beta chain has a single count. Its antigen remains unknown. This record belongs to a study of shared clonotypes between healthy human individuals. Study findings and constraints: An expected dependence of interdonor clonotype sharing on sequencing depth was noted. Unshared clonotypes carried lower generation probabilities than those common to all four donors.

The data were produced by immunoSEQ multiplex PCR, yet TCRdb's version contains in-frame clones alone and is incomplete. This table has more than 2 million clones, 90% to 95% appearing once. The clonotype was recovered from a young man in good health. The specimen sequenced was naive CD4+ T cells sorted from blood. The subset: CD45RA+ positively selected.

The CDR3 loop is CASTPSQGADTQYF. The CDR3 DNA reads TGCGCCAGCACACCGAGCCAGGGGGCAGATACGCAGTATTTT. The chain is built from TRBV5-1 and TRBJ2-3; 7 bases line up with TRBD1. V shed 6 bases and J 4 bases; nucleotides not matched to a gene: 8. The CDR3 consists of 14 residues. Germline V gene sequence: CDR1 SGHRS, CDR2 YFSETQ.